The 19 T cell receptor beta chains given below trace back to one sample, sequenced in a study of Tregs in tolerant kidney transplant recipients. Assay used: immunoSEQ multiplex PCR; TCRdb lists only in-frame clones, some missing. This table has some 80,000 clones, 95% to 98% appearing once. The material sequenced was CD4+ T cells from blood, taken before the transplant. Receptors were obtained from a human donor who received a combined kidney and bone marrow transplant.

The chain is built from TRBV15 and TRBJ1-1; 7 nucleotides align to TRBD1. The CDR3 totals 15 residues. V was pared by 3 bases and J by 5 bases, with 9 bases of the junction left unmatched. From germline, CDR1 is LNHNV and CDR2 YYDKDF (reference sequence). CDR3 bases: TGTGCCACCAGCAGGACTAGAGACAGGGCAACTGAAGCTTTCTTT. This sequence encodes CATSRTRDRATEAFF.

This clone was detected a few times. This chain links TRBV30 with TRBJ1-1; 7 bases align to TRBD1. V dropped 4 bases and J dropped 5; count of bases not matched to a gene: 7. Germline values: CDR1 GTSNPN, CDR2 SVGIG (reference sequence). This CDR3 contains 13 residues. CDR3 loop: CAWTGTARTEAFF. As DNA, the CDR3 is TGTGCCTGGACCGGGACAGCGAGGACTGAAGCTTTCTTT.

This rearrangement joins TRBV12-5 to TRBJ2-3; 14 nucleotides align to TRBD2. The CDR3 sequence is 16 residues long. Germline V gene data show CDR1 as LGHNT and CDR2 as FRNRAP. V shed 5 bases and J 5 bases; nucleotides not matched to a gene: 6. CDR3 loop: CASGPMGLAGEDTQYF. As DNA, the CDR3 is TGTGCTAGTGGTCCCATGGGACTAGCGGGAGAAGATACGCAGTATTTT.

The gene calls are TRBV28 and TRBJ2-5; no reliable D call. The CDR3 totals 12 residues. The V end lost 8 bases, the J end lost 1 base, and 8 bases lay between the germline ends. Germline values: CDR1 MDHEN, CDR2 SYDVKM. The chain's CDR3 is CASLGIQETQYF. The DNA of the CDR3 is TGTGCCAGCTTGGGCATCCAAGAGACCCAGTACTTC.

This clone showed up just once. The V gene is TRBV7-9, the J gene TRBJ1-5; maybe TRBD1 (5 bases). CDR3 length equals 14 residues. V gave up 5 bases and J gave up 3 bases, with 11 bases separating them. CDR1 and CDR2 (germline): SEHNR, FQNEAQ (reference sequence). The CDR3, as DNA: TGTGCCAGCAGCCCCCAGGGATACAATCAGCCCCAGCATTTT. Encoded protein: CASSPQGYNQPQHF.

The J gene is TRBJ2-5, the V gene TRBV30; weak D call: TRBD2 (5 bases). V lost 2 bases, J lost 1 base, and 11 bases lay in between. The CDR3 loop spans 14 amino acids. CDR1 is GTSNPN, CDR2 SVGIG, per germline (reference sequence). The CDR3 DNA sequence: TGTGCCTGGAGTTGGGGAAGCGGCCAAGAGACCCAGTACTTC. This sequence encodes CAWSWGSGQETQYF.

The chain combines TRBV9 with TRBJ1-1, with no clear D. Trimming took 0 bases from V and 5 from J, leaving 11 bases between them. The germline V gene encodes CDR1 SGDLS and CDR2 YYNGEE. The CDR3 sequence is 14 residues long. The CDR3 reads CASSVATSGTEAFF. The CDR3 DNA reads TGTGCCAGCAGCGTAGCTACGTCGGGAACTGAAGCTTTCTTT.

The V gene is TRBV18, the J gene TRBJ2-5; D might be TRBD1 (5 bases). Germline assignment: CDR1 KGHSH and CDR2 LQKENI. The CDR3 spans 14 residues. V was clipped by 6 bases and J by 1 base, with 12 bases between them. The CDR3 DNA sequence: TGTGCCAGCTCGCACCGACAGACCCAAGAGACCCAGTACTTC. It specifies CASSHRQTQETQYF.

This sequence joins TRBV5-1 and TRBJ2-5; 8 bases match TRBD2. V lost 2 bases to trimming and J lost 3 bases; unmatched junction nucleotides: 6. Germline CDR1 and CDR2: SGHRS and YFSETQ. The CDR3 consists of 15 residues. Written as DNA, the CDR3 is TGCGCCAGCAGCTTCTCGCGCGGGGGGAAAGAGACCCAGTACTTC. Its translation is CASSFSRGGKETQYF.

The CDR3 loop is CASSFSDSGSEQFF. The CDR3 DNA sequence: TGTGCCAGCAGCTTCTCGGACAGCGGGAGTGAGCAGTTCTTC. The V call is TRBV5-6, the J call TRBJ2-1; the match to TRBD2 covers 8 bases. V lost 2 bases to trimming and J lost 9 bases; unmatched junction nucleotides: 7. The CDR3 has 14 residues. CDR1 is SGHDT and CDR2 is YYEEEE in the germline V gene.

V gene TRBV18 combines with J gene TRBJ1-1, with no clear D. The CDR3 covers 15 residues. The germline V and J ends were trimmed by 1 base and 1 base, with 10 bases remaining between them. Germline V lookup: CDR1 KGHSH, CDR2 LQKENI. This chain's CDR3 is CASSPQTGWNTEAFF. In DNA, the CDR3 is TGTGCCAGCTCACCACAGACGGGTTGGAACACTGAAGCTTTCTTT.

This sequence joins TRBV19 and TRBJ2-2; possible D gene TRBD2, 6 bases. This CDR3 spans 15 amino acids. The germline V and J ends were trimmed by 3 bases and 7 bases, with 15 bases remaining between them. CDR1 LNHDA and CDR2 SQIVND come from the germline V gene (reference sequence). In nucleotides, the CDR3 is TGTGCCAGTAGTATCCCCCAGGGCGGGGTCGGGGAGCTGTTTTTT. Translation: CASSIPQGGVGELFF.

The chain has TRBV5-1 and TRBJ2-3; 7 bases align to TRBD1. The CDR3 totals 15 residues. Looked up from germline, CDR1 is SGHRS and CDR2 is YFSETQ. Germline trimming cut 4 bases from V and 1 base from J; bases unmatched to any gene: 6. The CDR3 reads CASSQGDPGTDTQYF. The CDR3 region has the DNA TGCGCCAGCAGCCAGGGGGACCCGGGCACAGATACGCAGTATTTT.

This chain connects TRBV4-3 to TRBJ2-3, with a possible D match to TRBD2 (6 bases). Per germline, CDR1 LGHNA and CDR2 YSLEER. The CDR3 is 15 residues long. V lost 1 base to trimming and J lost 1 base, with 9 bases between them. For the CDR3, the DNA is TGCGCCAGCAGCCAAGTGGCTAGCGGCACAGATACGCAGTATTTT. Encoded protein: CASSQVASGTDTQYF.

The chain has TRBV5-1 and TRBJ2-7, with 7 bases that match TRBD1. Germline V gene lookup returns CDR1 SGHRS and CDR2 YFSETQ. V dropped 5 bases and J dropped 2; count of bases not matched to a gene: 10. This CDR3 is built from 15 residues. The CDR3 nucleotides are TGCGCCAGCAGAATAAGACAGGGAAGCACCTACGAGCAGTACTTC. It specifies CASRIRQGSTYEQYF.

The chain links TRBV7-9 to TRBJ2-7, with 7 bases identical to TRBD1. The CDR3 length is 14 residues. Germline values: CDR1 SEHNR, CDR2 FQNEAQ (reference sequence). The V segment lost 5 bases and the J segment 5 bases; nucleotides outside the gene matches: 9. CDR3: CASSKTGTVHEQYF. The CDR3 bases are TGTGCCAGCAGCAAAACCGGGACAGTCCACGAGCAGTACTTC.

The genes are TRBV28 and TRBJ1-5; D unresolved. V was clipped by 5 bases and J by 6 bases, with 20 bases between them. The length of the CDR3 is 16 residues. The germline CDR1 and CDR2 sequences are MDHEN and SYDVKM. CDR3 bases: TGTGCCAGCAGTCCTCCAACGGGGTGGGGTTTTCAGCCCCAGCATTTT. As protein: CASSPPTGWGFQPQHF.

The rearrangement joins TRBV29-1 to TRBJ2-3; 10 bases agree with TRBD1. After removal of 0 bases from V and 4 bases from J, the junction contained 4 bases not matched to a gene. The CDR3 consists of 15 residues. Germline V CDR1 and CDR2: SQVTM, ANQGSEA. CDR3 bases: TGCAGCGTTGAAGATCAGACAGGGGGCCCAGATACGCAGTATTTT. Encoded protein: CSVEDQTGGPDTQYF.

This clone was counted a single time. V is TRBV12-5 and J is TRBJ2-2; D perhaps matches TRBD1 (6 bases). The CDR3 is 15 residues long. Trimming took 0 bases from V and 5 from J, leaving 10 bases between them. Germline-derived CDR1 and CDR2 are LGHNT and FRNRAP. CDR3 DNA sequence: TGTGCTAGTGGTTTGGTACAGGGTCGAACCGGGGAGCTGTTTTTT. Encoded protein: CASGLVQGRTGELFF.